The rows below give T cell receptor beta chains drawn from one sample of a study of a mutant IDH1 vaccine in newly diagnosed glioma. Sequenced by immunoSEQ multiplex PCR; TCRdb stores in-frame clones only, minus some. Of roughly 120,000 clones in the sample, about 90% were seen once. What these receptors recognize is not known. The specimen was PBMCs, collected from a glioma patient whose treatment included an IDH1 peptide vaccine. The receptor source for this set is a woman aged 45-65 years with glioma. The CDR3 runs from the conserved cysteine through the conserved F or W. The D gene is left open where the match is weak. Only some rows state a clone size, as once, few, many or a class for expanded clones.

TRBJ1-5 TRBD1 TRBV19 once TGTGCCAGTAGTCCTAGGGGGGACGGGACAGCCCGCAATCAGCCCCAGCATTTT CASSPRGDGTARNQPQHF
TRBJ1-1 - TRBV10-3 - TGTGCCATCAGTGAGGAGAACACTGAAGCTTTCTTT CAISEENTEAFF
TRBJ1-2 - TRBV10-2 - TGCGCCAGCAGTGAGAGGACCCCGCTCTATGGCTACACCTTC CASSERTPLYGYTF
TRBJ1-3 - TRBV4-1 few TGCGCCAGCAGCCAAGAGGAACTTGGAAACACCATATATTTT CASSQEELGNTIYF
TRBJ2-5 TRBD2 TRBV28 - TGTGCCAGCATATGGGGAGGGGCCCAGTACTTC CASIWGGAQYF
TRBJ1-6 - TRBV18 - TGTGCCAGCTCACCACCGGGCTATAATTCACCCCTCCACTTT CASSPPGYNSPLHF
TRBJ2-7 TRBD1 TRBV5-1 few TGCGCCAGCAGCTTGGTAGGGACAGGGCAGTCCCCTTACGAGCAGTACTTC CASSLVGTGQSPYEQYF
TRBJ1-2 - TRBV28 - TGTGCCAGCAGGATAACAGAGAACTATGGCTACACCTTC CASRITENYGYTF
TRBJ2-7 TRBD1 TRBV5-1 - TGCGCCAGCAGCCGTAACGACGACAGGGCCTACGAGCAGTACTTC CASSRNDDRAYEQYF
TRBJ1-1 TRBD1 TRBV10-3 - TGTGCCATCAGGAAGGACAGGGCTGCCACTGAAGCTTTCTTT CAIRKDRAATEAFF
TRBJ2-7 - TRBV5-4 - TGTGCCAGCAGCTTGGGGGGAGAAAGCGGACAGTACTTC CASSLGGESGQYF
TRBJ1-2 TRBD1 TRBV7-6 - TGTGCCAGCAGCTTAGGGGTGTCGACAGGGGGCTTGACCTTC CASSLGVSTGGLTF
TRBJ1-2 - TRBV7-9 - TGTGCCAGCAGCTTAGAGAGGGACACCGCGAACTATGGCTACACCTTC CASSLERDTANYGYTF
TRBJ1-6 - TRBV4-1 - TGCGCCAGCAGCCAAAGGACCACGGCAGGGGATATCGCTGATTCACCCCTCCACTTT CASSQRTTAGDIADSPLHF
TRBJ1-3 - TRBV30 once TGTGCCTGGAGCAGAAACAGTATCTCTGGAAACACCATATATTTT CAWSRNSISGNTIYF
TRBJ2-7 - TRBV9 - TGTGCCAGCAGTCCGACCTCAGGGAAATACGAGCAGTACTTC CASSPTSGKYEQYF